This TCR beta chain was identified in a study of T cells in Graves' hyperthyroidism and ophthalmopathy. This CDR3 has 16 residues. Germline values: CDR1 MNHEY, CDR2 SMNVEV (reference sequence). The V gene lost 3 bases and the J gene lost 4 bases, with 19 bases spanning the gap. Concerning this clonotype itself: Antigen specificity is unknown.

Uncontrolled infections, other autoimmune diseases, pregnancy or lactation led to exclusion of patients. Clinical symptoms, serum thyroxine and TRAb, thyroid ultrasound and orbital computed tomography together formed the diagnostic basis. Study-wide results and caveats: The model made its ophthalmopathy prediction, and onset followed a median about 6.8 months later.

TCR beta CDR3 regions were amplified from RNA transcripts. First-round RT-PCR targeting the TCR CDR3 was performed with the HTBI primer set. TCRdb passed the multiplex PCR reads through MiXCR, listing each CDR3 protein once. The data contain approximately 600,000 distinct CDR3 sequences, roughly 14% of them seen just once; the ten biggest clones take up 4% to 5.5%. This sequence joins TRBV27 and TRBJ2-7, with D tentatively TRBD2 (6 bases). This clonotype was sampled from a middle-aged woman with Graves' ophthalmopathy. The specimen was blood. The CDR3 is CASSLGGFSLGYEQYF. The CDR3 region has the DNA TGTGCCAGCAGTTTGGGAGGATTTTCTCTTGGGTACGAGCAGTACTTC.